What follows are 6 T cell receptor beta chains derived from one specimen sequenced in a study of identical twins. MiXCR was run by TCRdb on the 5' RACE reads, yielding one entry per CDR3 protein. This sample has around 690,000 distinct CDR3 sequences; 21% occur once, and the top ten carry 4.3%. These data were also filed under a second study, of T cells expressing NK-cell markers.

The sample consisted of PBMCs. Receptor source: a woman under 30 in good health.

This sequence joins TRBV7-8 and TRBJ1-1, with no clear D. From germline, CDR1 is SGHVS and CDR2 FQNEAQ. The CDR3 covers 16 residues. V was shortened by 2 bases and J by 3 bases, with 16 bases between the two germline ends. CDR3 amino acids: CASSLRSSRVDTEAFF. The CDR3 region has the DNA TGTGCCAGCAGCTTACGGAGTTCTCGGGTTGACACTGAAGCTTTCTTT.

The chain carries TRBV12-3 or TRBV12-4 and TRBJ2-7, with D possibly being TRBD2 (6 bases). Trimming shortened V by 5 bases and J by 5 bases, and 22 bases separated the two germline ends. This CDR3 is built from 16 residues. The CDR3 DNA reads TGTGCCAGCAGTCCGGGACTCCGGGGCCCTCCCCACGAGCAGTACTTC. Translation: CASSPGLRGPPHEQYF.

This clonotype was observed once. The gene calls are TRBV7-2 and TRBJ2-3; the D gene could be TRBD1 or TRBD2 (6 bases each). The germline V gene encodes CDR1 SGHTA and CDR2 FQGNSA. The CDR3 is 14 residues long. V lost 2 bases and J 4 bases, leaving 10 bases between the germline ends. The CDR3 region has the DNA TGTGCCAGCAGCTTATCTAGGGGGGCAGATACGCAGTATTTT. Amino acids: CASSLSRGADTQYF.

The rearrangement joins TRBV25-1 to TRBJ1-1, with 10 bases matching TRBD1. CDR3 length: 15 amino acids. Germline V gene data show CDR1 as MGHDK and CDR2 as SYGVNS. V was pared by 5 bases and J by 1 base, with 4 bases of the junction left unmatched. CDR3 loop: CASSLGDRGNTEAFF. CDR3 nucleotides: TGTGCCAGCAGTCTGGGGGACAGGGGGAACACTGAAGCTTTCTTT. Variable domain in full (rest from reference TRBV25-1 and TRBJ1-1): EADIYQTPRYLVIGTGKKITLECSQTMGHDKMYWYQQDPGMELHLIHYSYGVNSTEKGDLSSESTVSRIRTEHFPLTLESARPSHTSQYLCASSLGDRGNTEAFFGQGTRLTVV.

This clonotype has more than one count but fewer than ten. The rearrangement joins TRBV25-1 to TRBJ2-1, with 8 bases matching TRBD2. The CDR3 has 13 amino acids. Germline V gives CDR1 MGHDK, CDR2 SYGVNS. J lost 7 bases, V lost 5 bases, and 4 bases had no gene match. DNA of the CDR3: TGTGCCAGCAGTCGCGGGGGGCTGAATGAGCAGTTCTTC. Translation gives CASSRGGLNEQFF. The full variable domain, its missing parts supplied by reference TRBV25-1 and TRBJ2-1, is EADIYQTPRYLVIGTGKKITLECSQTMGHDKMYWYQQDPGMELHLIHYSYGVNSTEKGDLSSESTVSRIRTEHFPLTLESARPSHTSQYLCASSRGGLNEQFFGPGTRLTVL.

In this sample, this clonotype turned up a few times. The chain employs TRBV6-5 and TRBJ2-1; TRBD2 matches at 11 bases. This CDR3 is built from 15 residues. V lost 3 bases, J lost 7 bases, and 5 bases stayed unmatched. Per the germline V gene, CDR1 is MNHEY and CDR2 is SVGAGI. Here the CDR3 reads CASSYTSGSSNEQFF. Here the CDR3 DNA reads TGTGCCAGCAGTTATACTAGCGGGAGTAGTAATGAGCAGTTCTTC.